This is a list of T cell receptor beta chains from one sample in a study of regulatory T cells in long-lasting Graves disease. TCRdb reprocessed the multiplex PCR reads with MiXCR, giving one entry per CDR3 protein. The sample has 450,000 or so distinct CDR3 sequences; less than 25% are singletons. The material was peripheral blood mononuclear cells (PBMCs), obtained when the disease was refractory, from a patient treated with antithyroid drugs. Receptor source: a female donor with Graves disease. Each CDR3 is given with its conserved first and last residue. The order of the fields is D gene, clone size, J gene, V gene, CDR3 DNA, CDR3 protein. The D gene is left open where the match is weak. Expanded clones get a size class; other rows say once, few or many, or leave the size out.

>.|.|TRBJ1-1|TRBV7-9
TGCGCCAGCAGTCAAGGAGGGTTAGAGATCACTGAAGCTTTCTTT
CASSQGGLEITEAFF
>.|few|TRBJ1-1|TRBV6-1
TGTGCCAGCCACAAGACAGTCCAGCCTGAAGCTTTCTTT
CASHKTVQPEAFF
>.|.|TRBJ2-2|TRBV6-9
TGTGCCAGCAGTTTTATCCGCGAAACCGGGGAGCTGTTTTTT
CASSFIRETGELFF
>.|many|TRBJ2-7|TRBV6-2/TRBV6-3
TGTGCCAGCAGTTACGGTAGGGAGTCGAGCGAGCAGTACTTC
CASSYGRESSEQYF
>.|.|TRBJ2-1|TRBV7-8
TGTGCCAGCAGCTTATGGCGGGGGCCGTCCTACAATGAGCAGTTCTTC
CASSLWRGPSYNEQFF
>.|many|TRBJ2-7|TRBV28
TGTGCCAGCAGTTGGGCGGGAAGGACCGAGCAGTACTTC
CASSWAGRTEQYF
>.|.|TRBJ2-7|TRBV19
TGTGCCAGTAGTATTCCGGGGGGCCGAGGCGAGCAGTACTTC
CASSIPGGRGEQYF
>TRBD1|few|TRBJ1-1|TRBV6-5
TGTGCCAGCAGTTCCAAGACAGGGACTAACACTGAAGCTTTCTTT
CASSSKTGTNTEAFF
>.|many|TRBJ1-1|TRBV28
TGTGCCGGAAGTGGGGGGGGCACTGAAGCTTTCTTT
CAGSGGGTEAFF
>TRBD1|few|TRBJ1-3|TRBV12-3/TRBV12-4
TGTGCCAGCAGTATGACAGGGGCCTACGGAAACACCATATATTTT
CASSMTGAYGNTIYF
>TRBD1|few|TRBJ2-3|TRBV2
TGTGCCAGCGGAATCCCAGGGGGCAACGCAGATACGCAGTATTTT
CASGIPGGNADTQYF
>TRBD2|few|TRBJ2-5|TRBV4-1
TGCGCCAGCAGCCAAGGAGGTCTGGGAGGGCAGGAAGAGACCCAGTACTTC
CASSQGGLGGQEETQYF
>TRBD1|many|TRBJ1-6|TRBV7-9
TGTGCCAGCAGCCGCACCGGGACAGATAATTCACCCCTCCACTTT
CASSRTGTDNSPLHF
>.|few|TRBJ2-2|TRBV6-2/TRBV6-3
TGTGCCAGCAGTTCCCCCATGCACTCCGCGGTCGGGGAGCTGTTTTTT
CASSSPMHSAVGELFF
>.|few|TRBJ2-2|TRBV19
TGTGCCAGTAGTATAGATGTAGGGTTCACCGGGGAGCTGTTTTTT
CASSIDVGFTGELFF
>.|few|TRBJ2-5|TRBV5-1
TGCGCCAGCAGCTGGGGAGCGAGGGAATGGGAGACCCAGTACTTC
CASSWGAREWETQYF
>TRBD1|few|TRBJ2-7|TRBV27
TGTGCCAGCAGTGCGGACAGGGGTGCCTACGAGCAGTACTTC
CASSADRGAYEQYF
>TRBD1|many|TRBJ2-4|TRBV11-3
TGTGCCAGCAGCCCAGGACAGGGAAACATTCAGTACTTC
CASSPGQGNIQYF
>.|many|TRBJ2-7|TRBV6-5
TGTGCCAGCAGTTACCAGAGACAGACCTACGAGCAGTACTTC
CASSYQRQTYEQYF
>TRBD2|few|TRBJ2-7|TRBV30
TGTGCCTGGAGTCCCCTAGCGGGAGTCGGCGAGCAGTACTTC
CAWSPLAGVGEQYF
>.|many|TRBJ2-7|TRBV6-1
TGTGCCAGCACCACCGGACACAGCTACGAGCAGTACTTC
CASTTGHSYEQYF
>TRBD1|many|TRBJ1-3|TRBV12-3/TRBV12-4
TGTGCCAGCAGTCGGACAGGGGGAAACACCATATATTTT
CASSRTGGNTIYF
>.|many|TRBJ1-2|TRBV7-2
TGTGCCAGCAGCTATTTCGACAAGGCAGCTAACTATGGCTACACCTTC
CASSYFDKAANYGYTF
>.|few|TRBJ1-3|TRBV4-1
TGCGCCAGCAGTTCCCGTGTAAGCGACACCATATATTTT
CASSSRVSDTIYF
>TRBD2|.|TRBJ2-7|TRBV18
TGTGCCAGCTCACCGTACAAACTAGCGGGAGTAGACGAGCAGTACTTC
CASSPYKLAGVDEQYF
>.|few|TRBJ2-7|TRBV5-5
TGTGCCACCGCGCCCGGGACGGGGAGCTACGAGCAGTACTTC
CATAPGTGSYEQYF
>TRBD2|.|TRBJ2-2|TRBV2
TGTGCCAGCAGTTCCCCGAGGGTAGCGGGATCCAAGAACACCGGGGAGCTGTTTTTT
CASSSPRVAGSKNTGELFF
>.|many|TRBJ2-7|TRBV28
TGTGCCACAAGCACAGGCTACGAGCAGTACTTC
CATSTGYEQYF
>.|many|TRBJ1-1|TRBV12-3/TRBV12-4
TGTGCCAGCAGTTTGGGGGAGAGGGCTAGGGACACTGAAGCTTTCTTT
CASSLGERARDTEAFF
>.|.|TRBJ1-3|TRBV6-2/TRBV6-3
TGTGCCAGCAGTTCTACAGGGTTCTCTGGAAACACCATATATTTT
CASSSTGFSGNTIYF
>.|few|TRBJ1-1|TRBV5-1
TGCGCCAGCAGCTTGGCAGGCGGTATTGAAGCTTTCTTT
CASSLAGGIEAFF
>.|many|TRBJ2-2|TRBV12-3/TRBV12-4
TGTGCCAGCAGTCCAAGAGGGTTCGGGGACTTCTACACCGGGGAGCTGTTTTTT
CASSPRGFGDFYTGELFF
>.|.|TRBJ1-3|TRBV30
TGTGCCTGGAGTGCAGGGGCCTGGGGAAACACCATATATTTT
CAWSAGAWGNTIYF
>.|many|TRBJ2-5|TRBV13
TGTGCCAGCAGCTCCTTAGTGGGAGGCGGCCAAGAGACCCAGTACTTC
CASSSLVGGGQETQYF
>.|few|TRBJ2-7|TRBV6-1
TGTGCCAGCAGTCACCTTAGGGGACCTACCTACGAGCAGTACTTC
CASSHLRGPTYEQYF
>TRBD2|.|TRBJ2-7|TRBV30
TGTGCCTTTAGCGGGAGTCCCCACGAGCAGTACTTC
CAFSGSPHEQYF
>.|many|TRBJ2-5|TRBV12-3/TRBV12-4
TGTGCCAGCAGTTCGGACATAGGGGCTGAGACCCAGTACTTC
CASSSDIGAETQYF
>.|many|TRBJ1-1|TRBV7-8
TGTGCCAGCAGCAGTCGGCCCCAATACACTGAAGCTTTCTTT
CASSSRPQYTEAFF
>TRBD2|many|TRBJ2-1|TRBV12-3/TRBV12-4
TGTGCCAGCAGTGTAGCGGGAGGCACCTACAATGAGCAGTTCTTC
CASSVAGGTYNEQFF
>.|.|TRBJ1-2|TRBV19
TGTGCCGGTAGATCCCTTAACTATGGCTACACCTTC
CAGRSLNYGYTF
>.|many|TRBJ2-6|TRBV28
TGTGCCAGCACCTCGTCCGGCTCTGGGGCCAACGTCCTGACTTTC
CASTSSGSGANVLTF
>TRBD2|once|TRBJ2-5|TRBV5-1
TGCGCCAGCAGCTTGGCCTCGGCTAGCGGGAGGGCCTCTCAAGAGACCCAGTACTTC
CASSLASASGRASQETQYF
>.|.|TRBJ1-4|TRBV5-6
TGTGCCAGCAGCTACGGACCGCCTAATGAAAAACTGTTTTTT
CASSYGPPNEKLFF
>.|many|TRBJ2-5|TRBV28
TGTGCCAGCAGGCCAATCGTTTTGGCCCAAGAGACCCAGTACTTC
CASRPIVLAQETQYF
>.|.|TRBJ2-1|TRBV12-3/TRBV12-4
TGTGCCAGCAGCCGATCCGGCCCTGAGCAGTTCTTC
CASSRSGPEQFF
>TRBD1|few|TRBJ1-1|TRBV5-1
TGCGCCAGCAGCTTGATCAGGGGGCGGGAGTTTCCTGAAGCTTTCTTT
CASSLIRGREFPEAFF
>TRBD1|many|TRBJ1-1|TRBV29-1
TGCAGCGTTGAAGCGACAGGGGTTGGAACTGAAGCTTTCTTT
CSVEATGVGTEAFF
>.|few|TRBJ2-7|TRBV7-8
TGTGCCAGCAGCTTCAGACTACTCGAGCAGTACTTC
CASSFRLLEQYF
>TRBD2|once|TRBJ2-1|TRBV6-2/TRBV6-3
TGTGCCAGCAGTTACCTCCCCCCGGGAGGGCGTTACAATGAGCAGTTCTTC
CASSYLPPGGRYNEQFF
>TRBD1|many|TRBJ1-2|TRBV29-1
TGCAGCGCCGGCGGACAGGGTAATGGCTACACCTTC
CSAGGQGNGYTF
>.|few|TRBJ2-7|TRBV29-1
TGCAGCGTTGTGGGAACTCCCTACGAGCAGTACTTC
CSVVGTPYEQYF
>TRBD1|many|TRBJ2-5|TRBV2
TGTGCCAGCAATCTCGACAGGGGGCCGGAGACCCAGTACTTC
CASNLDRGPETQYF
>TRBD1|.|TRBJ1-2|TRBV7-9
TGTGCCAGCAGCCCCCGGGCAGGGGGCCTCTATGGCTACACCTTC
CASSPRAGGLYGYTF
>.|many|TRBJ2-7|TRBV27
TGTGCCAGCAGTTTGATAGCAGCCTCCTACGAGCAGTACTTC
CASSLIAASYEQYF
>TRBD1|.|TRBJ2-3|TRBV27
TGTGCCAGCAGTTTGGGACAGGGGTCAGATACGCAGTATTTT
CASSLGQGSDTQYF
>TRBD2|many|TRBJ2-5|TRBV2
TGTGCCAGCAGTACCGGGACTAGCGGGAGGGCCAGAGAGACCCAGTACTTC
CASSTGTSGRARETQYF
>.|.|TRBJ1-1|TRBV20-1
TGCAGTGCTAGAGTTAGGGAGAGGATGAACACTGAAGCTTTCTTT
CSARVRERMNTEAFF
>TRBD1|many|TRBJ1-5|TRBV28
TGTGCCAGCAGTCGGACGGGCAGGGGGCGTCCTCAGCCCCAGCATTTT
CASSRTGRGRPQPQHF
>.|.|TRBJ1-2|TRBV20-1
TGCAGTGCCCATTTTTCGCAGACCCCTAACTATGGCTACACCTTC
CSAHFSQTPNYGYTF
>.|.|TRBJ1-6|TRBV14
TGTGCCAGCAGCCAAGCGACTCTTGCGTATTCCAGTCCCCTCCACTTT
CASSQATLAYSSPLHF